This T cell receptor (beta chain) was identified during a study of neurological immune-mediated disorders. Germline V lookup: CDR1 ENHRY, CDR2 SYGVKD. V was clipped by 4 bases and J by 5 bases; unmatched bases: 13. The length of the CDR3 is 16 residues. In its sample, this clonotype was seen many times. TCRdb passed the 5' RACE reads through MiXCR, listing each CDR3 protein once. The sample lists 65,000 to 85,000 distinct CDR3 sequences; roughly 3% were seen once. This sequence was found in a woman between 50 and 59 years old with multiple sclerosis. Sequencing used PBMCs. The chain employs TRBV10-3 and TRBJ1-1; 7 bases align to TRBD1. CDR3 nucleotides: TGTGCCATCAGTGGAGGAGGGGGCGTTTGGGAAACTGAAGCTTTCTTT. Translation: CAISGGGGVWETEAFF.